The source of this TCR beta chain is a study of vaccination and CD4 T cells after COVID-19. About the research overall: Either the Pfizer-BioNTech BNT162b2 or Moderna mRNA-1273 vaccine was given as two doses. Between diagnosis and the drawing of post-COVID samples lay a median 101 days (range 35 to 161). For post-vaccine samples, collection took place a median roughly 70 days after dose two, ranging from 14 to 241.

TCRdb reprocessed the PCR reads via MiXCR and lists one record per CDR3 protein. The table records roughly 20,000 distinct CDR3 sequences, about 59% of them present only once. Sequencing used CD4+ T cells from blood, obtained before SARS-CoV-2 vaccination. This clonotype was sampled from a human donor who had recovered from COVID-19.

CDR3 nucleotides: TGTGCCAGCAGCGGACTAGCGGGAGTTAGTGGAGATACGCAGTATTTT. Protein: CASSGLAGVSGDTQYF. The rearrangement uses TRBV6-1 and TRBJ2-3; 13 bases match TRBD2. The CDR3 contains 16 residues. The V and J ends lost 6 bases and 5 bases, in that order; junction bases with no gene match: 8. Per germline, CDR1 MNHNS and CDR2 SASEGT.